This TCR beta chain was obtained from a study of blood T cell repertoires in COVID-19. As for the study in general: Specimens from acute and convalescent COVID-19 originated in the United States, Italy and Spain. T cells, B-cell-depleted T cells, or PBMCs provided the cDNA or gDNA that served as material.

As originally analysed: Amplification of reference gene primers was used by the study to estimate nucleated cell counts. Clones were sequenced by immunoSEQ multiplex PCR, and TCRdb holds only the in-frame ones, with some missing. V and J calls and clone size are given by that table; D and trimming were obtained from the DNA. The sample lists under 110,000 clones; 75% to 90% were seen once. This receptor was identified in a woman aged 65 to 85 with active or convalescent COVID-19. The specimen was peripheral blood.

In nucleotides, the CDR3 is TGTGCCACCAGTGATTTGGGACAGGGACGCGATACGCAGTATTTT. It specifies CATSDLGQGRDTQYF. The J gene is TRBJ2-3, the V gene TRBV24-1, with 8 positions matching TRBD1. Germline lookup yields CDR1 KGHDR and CDR2 SFDVKD. This CDR3 has 15 residues. The J segment lost 6 bases and the V segment lost 0 bases, leaving 4 bases of the junction unmatched.